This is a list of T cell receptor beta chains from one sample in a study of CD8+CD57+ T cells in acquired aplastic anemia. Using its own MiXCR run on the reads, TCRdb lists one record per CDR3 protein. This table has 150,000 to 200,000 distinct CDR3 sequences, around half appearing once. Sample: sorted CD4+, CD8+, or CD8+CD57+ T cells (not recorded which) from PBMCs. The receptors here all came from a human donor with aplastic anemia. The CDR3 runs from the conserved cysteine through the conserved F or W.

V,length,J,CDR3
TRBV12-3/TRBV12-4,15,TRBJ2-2,CASSRGRAGTGELFF
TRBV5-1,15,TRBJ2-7,CASQLGQGFSYEQYF
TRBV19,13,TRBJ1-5,CASSITEHSPQHF
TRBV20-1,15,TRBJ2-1,CSAARGTSGMNEQFF
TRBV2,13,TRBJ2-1,CASGASGKNEQFF
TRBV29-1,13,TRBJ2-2,CSVVQGSIGELFF
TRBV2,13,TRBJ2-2,CASSGTGHGELFF
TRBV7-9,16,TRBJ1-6,CASSPPGMGFGSPLHF
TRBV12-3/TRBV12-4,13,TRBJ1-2,CASSSYRGDGYTF
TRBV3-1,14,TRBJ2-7,CASSLWQESYEQYF
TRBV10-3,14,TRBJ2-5,CAITASGAKETQYF
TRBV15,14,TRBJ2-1,CATSTGNSYNEQFF
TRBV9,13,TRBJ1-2,CASSVQSGYGYTF
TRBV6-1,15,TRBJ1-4,CASSDSTGADEKLFF
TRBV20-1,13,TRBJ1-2,CSAREGTGNGYTF
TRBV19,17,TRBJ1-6,CASSMEQGGLVWSPLHF
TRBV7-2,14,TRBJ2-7,CASSQWGLTYEQYF
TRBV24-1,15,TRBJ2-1,CATSDLVVGFDEQFF
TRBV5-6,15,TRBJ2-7,CASSGGTGNSYEQYF
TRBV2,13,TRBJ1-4,CASSEEGLRPEFF
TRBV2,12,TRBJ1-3,CASRSEGNTIYF
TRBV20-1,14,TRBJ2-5,CSARGLAGGETQYF
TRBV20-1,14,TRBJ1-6,CSAPPGAGNSPLHF
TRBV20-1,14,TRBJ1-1,CSAIWPVGHTEAFF